A single sample gave rise to the 25 T cell receptor beta chains below, sequenced in a study of identical twins. TCRdb independently ran MiXCR on the 5' RACE reads; one entry per CDR3 protein. This table has approximately 140,000 distinct CDR3 sequences, around 3.5% appearing once. The sample taken for sequencing was memory T cells sorted from blood. All receptors come from a man aged 18-30 years in good health.

This clonotype was counted at least ten times. This chain uses TRBV9 with TRBJ2-6; no definite D call. The germline V and J ends were trimmed by 0 bases and 0 bases, with 10 bases remaining between them. The CDR3 is 17 residues long. Germline CDR1 SGDLS, CDR2 YYNGEE. The CDR3 protein is CASSVATGNSGANVLTF. The CDR3 region has the DNA TGTGCCAGCAGCGTAGCTACGGGTAACTCTGGGGCCAACGTCCTGACTTTC.

This clonotype came up many times. CDR3 amino acids: CASSYALNEQYF. CDR3 sequence (DNA): TGTGCCAGCAGTTACGCCCTCAACGAGCAGTACTTC. This chain connects TRBV6-6 to TRBJ2-7; D gene unclear. The CDR3 loop spans 12 amino acids. Trimming left V 2 bases short and J 5 bases short, with 7 bases between. Per the germline V gene, CDR1 is MNHNY and CDR2 is SVGAGI (reference sequence).

The table lists this clonotype with many counts. The rearrangement uses TRBV6-2 or TRBV6-3 and TRBJ2-1; possibly TRBD1 for D (6 bases). This CDR3 is 14 amino acids long. CDR1 is MNHEY, CDR2 SVGEGT, per germline. V was pared by 5 bases and J by 5 bases, with 13 bases between. The CDR3 region is CASSKDGQNNEQFF. CDR3 coding DNA: TGTGCCAGCAGTAAAGACGGACAGAACAATGAGCAGTTCTTC.

This clonotype was recorded many times. V is TRBV5-1 and J is TRBJ1-4; no firm D call. CDR1 SGHRS and CDR2 YFSETQ come from the germline V gene. The CDR3 length is 16 residues. V lost 3 bases to trimming and J lost 0 bases, with 12 bases between them. CDR3 DNA: TGCGCCAGCAGCTCTGGCGGAAGCTCAACTAATGAAAAACTGTTTTTT. Its translation: CASSSGGSSTNEKLFF.

This clonotype was seen many times. The J gene is TRBJ2-1, the V gene TRBV4-1; TRBD2 is a possible D gene (6 bases). With 0 bases removed from V and 5 bases from J, the gap between germline ends came to 14 bases. This CDR3 is 16 amino acids long. Looked up from germline, CDR1 is MGHRA and CDR2 is YSYEKL. The CDR3 sequence is CASSQDNGGPNNEQFF. DNA for the CDR3: TGCGCCAGCAGCCAAGATAACGGAGGGCCCAACAATGAGCAGTTCTTC.

This clonotype was detected many times. CDR3 amino acids: CASSQYGAQGAFF. For the CDR3, the DNA is TGTGCCAGCAGCCAATACGGGGCACAGGGAGCTTTCTTT. V is TRBV3-1 and J is TRBJ1-1; maybe TRBD1 (6 bases). The CDR3 runs to 13 residues. Germline CDR1 and CDR2: LGHDT and YNNKEL (reference sequence). V lost 2 bases to trimming and J lost 10 bases, with 14 bases between them.

This clonotype has ten or more counts. This chain connects TRBV7-2 to TRBJ1-2, with TRBD1 as a possible D gene (5 bases). Looked up from germline, CDR1 is SGHTA and CDR2 is FQGNSA. CDR3 size: 15 residues. V lost 5 bases and J 4 bases, leaving 17 bases between the germline ends. The CDR3 nucleotides read TGTGCCAGCAGCCCTGGCGGGGAGGGGATCTATGGCTACACCTTC. This sequence encodes CASSPGGEGIYGYTF.

Ten or more counts support this clonotype. The chain joins TRBV20-1 to TRBJ1-5; maybe TRBD1 (5 bases). CDR1 and CDR2 (germline): DFQATT, SNEGSKA (reference sequence). CDR3 length: 16 amino acids. V lost 5 bases and J lost 0, with 17 bases in between. CDR3 sequence (DNA): TGCAGTGCTCCCCCAAGGGGCTCCCTTAGCAATCAGCCCCAGCATTTT. It translates to CSAPPRGSLSNQPQHF.

There are many counts of this clonotype. J is TRBJ2-2 and V is TRBV15; D is ambiguous. This CDR3 spans 13 amino acids. Germline CDR1 LNHNV, CDR2 YYDKDF (reference sequence). The ends were cut back, 0 bases at V and 9 bases at J, with 8 bases in the middle. The CDR3 sequence: CATSRDSGRELFF. CDR3 DNA sequence: TGTGCCACCAGCAGAGATTCAGGTCGGGAGCTGTTTTTT.

Points on this clonotype: A much larger clone is a single base away; this may be a read error. This sequence joins TRBV2 and TRBJ1-4; D may be TRBD1 (5 bases). The V gene's germline CDR1 is SNHLY and CDR2 FYNNEI. There are 14 residues in the CDR3. CDR3 DNA: TGTGCCAGCAGTGAATGGGCTCCGGGGGAAAAACCGTTTTTT. Encoded protein: CASSEWAPGEKPFF.

This clonotype was counted at least ten times. J is TRBJ2-3 and V is TRBV7-3; D uncertain. CDR1 is SGHTA, CDR2 FQGTGA, per germline. Trimming cost V 3 bases and J 5 bases, with 9 bases left between them. The CDR3 contains 13 residues. The CDR3, as DNA: TGTGCCAGCAGCTTGTCCTGGGGAGATACGCAGTATTTT. Translating it yields CASSLSWGDTQYF.

This clonotype was picked up many times. This chain connects TRBV21-1 to TRBJ1-1; the tabulated D call, TRBD1, remains unverified against the DNA. TRBV21-1 is a listed pseudogene. The CDR3 is 16 amino acids. The CDR3 sequence is CAAYLDSPKGNTEAFF. The CDR3 DNA reads as TGTGCCGCTTACCTTGACAGCCCCAAAGGGAACACTGAAGCTTTCTTT.

Ten or more counts support this clonotype. The chain is built from TRBV12-3 or TRBV12-4 and TRBJ2-1; no clear D gene. This CDR3 is 13 amino acids long. The V and J ends lost 1 base and 6 bases respectively, with 7 bases between them. CDR3 DNA sequence: TGTGCCAGCAGTTTAGACTACGTCAATGAGCAGTTCTTC. Translated, it gives CASSLDYVNEQFF.

This clonotype was seen many times. The chain recombines TRBV6-1 with TRBJ2-4, with a tentative D call TRBD2 (5 bases). Germline V lookup: CDR1 MNHNS, CDR2 SASEGT. V was clipped by 6 bases and J by 1 base, with 16 bases between them. The CDR3 length is 16 residues. The CDR3 sequence is CASSPAVAMAKNIQYF. The CDR3 region has the DNA TGTGCCAGCAGCCCAGCGGTAGCTATGGCCAAAAACATTCAGTACTTC.

This clonotype was observed many times. V gene TRBV6-1 combines with J gene TRBJ1-2; 10 bases are a match to TRBD1. Trimming cost V 6 bases and J 8 bases; bases outside gene matches: 9. The CDR3 has 14 residues. The V gene's germline CDR1 is MNHNS and CDR2 SASEGT. The CDR3 region is CASSRRDRGSGYTF. DNA for the CDR3: TGTGCCAGCAGCCGTCGGGACAGGGGAAGCGGCTACACCTTC.

This clonotype was counted ten times or more. This rearrangement joins TRBV10-3 to TRBJ1-1, with D perhaps TRBD1 (6 bases). V shed 10 bases and J shed 11 bases, with 14 bases lying between them. The CDR3 runs to 10 residues. Germline CDR1 and CDR2: ENHRY and SYGVKD. The CDR3 DNA reads TGTGCCACCTACGGACAGAGGGCTTTCTTT. It specifies CATYGQRAFF.

This clonotype was observed many times. The chain combines TRBV3-1 with TRBJ2-1, with TRBD1 matching over 12 bases. CDR3 length equals 16 residues. Germline trimming cut 3 bases from V and 9 bases from J; bases unmatched to any gene: 9. Germline V gene lookup returns CDR1 LGHDT and CDR2 YNNKEL (reference sequence). CDR3 protein: CASSHSGTGGVGEQFF. CDR3 nucleotides: TGTGCCAGCAGCCACTCCGGGACAGGGGGCGTGGGTGAGCAGTTCTTC.

Concerning this clonotype: A read error may be the cause here, since a much bigger clone is one base away. The chain recombines TRBV25-1 with TRBJ2-1, with no clear D. This CDR3 has 13 amino acids. CDR1 is MGHDK and CDR2 is SYGVNS in the germline V gene. The CDR3 DNA reads TGTGTCAGCCGTGGGCGGAATGTGGTTGAGCAGTTCTTC. Translating it yields CVSRGRNVVEQFF.

This clonotype was observed many times. This rearrangement joins TRBV5-1 to TRBJ2-5; 14 nucleotides line up with TRBD2. CDR1 and CDR2 from the germline V gene are SGHRS and YFSETQ. V shed 4 bases, J shed 13 bases, and the junction held 9 bases outside the gene matches. The CDR3 sequence is 14 residues long. The CDR3 here is CASSPPGTSGSPYF. The CDR3 DNA follows: TGCGCCAGCAGCCCACCCGGGACTAGCGGGAGCCCGTACTTC.

This clonotype was seen repeatedly, ten times or more. The chain joins TRBV7-8 to TRBJ2-1; 8 bases line up with TRBD2. Germline CDR1 is SGHVS and CDR2 is FQNEAQ. This CDR3 region has 18 residues. The junction had 16 bases not matched to a gene; V was cut back by 5 bases and J by 4 bases. CDR3 residues: CASSPTSGPIIGYNEQFF. Written as DNA, the CDR3 is TGTGCCAGCAGCCCCACTAGCGGCCCAATAATAGGGTACAATGAGCAGTTCTTC.

This clonotype came up many times. The gene calls are TRBV7-2 and TRBJ2-3, with a weak D call TRBD2 (6 bases). Germline V lookup: CDR1 SGHTA, CDR2 FQGNSA. V was cut by 10 bases and J by 1 base, with 18 bases left in between. The CDR3 is made up of 15 amino acids. CDR3 residues: CATSNRGGGTDTQYF. DNA of the CDR3: TGTGCCACCTCAAATCGGGGCGGGGGCACAGATACGCAGTATTTT.

This clonotype was found many times. This chain links TRBV12-3 or TRBV12-4 with TRBJ1-1; TRBD1 is a possible D gene (5 bases). Trimming took 2 bases from V and 3 from J, leaving 7 bases between them. The CDR3 has 13 amino acids. This chain's CDR3 is CASSLMGDTEAFF. Written as DNA, the CDR3 is TGTGCCAGCAGTTTAATGGGGGACACTGAAGCTTTCTTT.

The table lists this clonotype with many counts. J is TRBJ2-5 and V is TRBV5-1; 9 bases match TRBD2. Per the germline V gene, CDR1 is SGHRS and CDR2 is YFSETQ. J was trimmed by 0 bases and V by 3 bases; bases with no gene match: 9. This CDR3 spans 17 amino acids. The CDR3, as DNA: TGCGCCAGCAGCTCCCCCGGGGGCGGGAGGGACCAAGAGACCCAGTACTTC. Translating gives CASSSPGGGRDQETQYF.

This clonotype was found many times. The chain links TRBV12-3 or TRBV12-4 to TRBJ2-1, with D tentatively TRBD1 (5 bases). The V end lost 5 bases, the J end lost 6 bases, and 11 bases lay between the germline ends. The CDR3 length is 13 residues. CDR3 DNA: TGTGCCAGCAGTCGCCAGGGCTTCAATGAGCAGTTCTTC. Protein product: CASSRQGFNEQFF.

This clonotype was detected many times. This sequence joins TRBV20-1 and TRBJ2-5; D not certain. This CDR3 has 14 amino acids. Germline V gene data show CDR1 as DFQATT and CDR2 as SNEGSKA (reference sequence). V was shortened by 1 base and J by 4 bases, with 13 bases between the two germline ends. The CDR3 is CSARVGLLGETQYF. The CDR3 nucleotides are TGCAGTGCTAGAGTCGGGTTGTTGGGAGAGACCCAGTACTTC.